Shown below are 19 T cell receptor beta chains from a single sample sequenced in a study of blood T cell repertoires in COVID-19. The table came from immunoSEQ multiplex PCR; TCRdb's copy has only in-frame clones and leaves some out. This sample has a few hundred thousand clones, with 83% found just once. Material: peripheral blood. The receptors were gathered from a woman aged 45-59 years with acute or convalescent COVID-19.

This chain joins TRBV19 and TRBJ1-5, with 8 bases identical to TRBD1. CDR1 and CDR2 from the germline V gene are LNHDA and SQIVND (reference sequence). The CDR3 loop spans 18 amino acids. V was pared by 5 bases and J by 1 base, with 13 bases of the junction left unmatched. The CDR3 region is CASSETQPGQVSNQPQHF. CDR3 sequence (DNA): TGTGCCAGTAGTGAGACGCAACCGGGACAGGTAAGCAATCAGCCCCAGCATTTT.

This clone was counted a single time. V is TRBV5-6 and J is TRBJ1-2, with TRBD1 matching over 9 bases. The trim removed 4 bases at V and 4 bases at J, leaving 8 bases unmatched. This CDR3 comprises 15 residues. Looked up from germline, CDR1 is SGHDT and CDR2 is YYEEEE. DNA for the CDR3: TGTGCCAGCAGCGAGATCGACAGGGGGGCCTATGGCTACACCTTC. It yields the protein CASSEIDRGAYGYTF.

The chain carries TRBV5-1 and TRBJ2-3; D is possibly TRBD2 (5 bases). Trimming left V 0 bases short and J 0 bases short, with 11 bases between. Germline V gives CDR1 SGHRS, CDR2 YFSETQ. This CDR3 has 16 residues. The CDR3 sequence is CASSLGGVGSTDTQYF. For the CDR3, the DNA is TGCGCCAGCAGCTTGGGGGGAGTAGGGAGCACAGATACGCAGTATTTT. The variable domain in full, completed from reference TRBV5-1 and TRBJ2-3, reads KAGVTQTPRYLIKTRGQQVTLSCSPISGHRSVSWYQQTPGQGLQFLFEYFSETQRNKGNFPGRFSGRQFSNSRSEMNVSTLELGDSALYLCASSLGGVGSTDTQYFGPGTRLTVL.

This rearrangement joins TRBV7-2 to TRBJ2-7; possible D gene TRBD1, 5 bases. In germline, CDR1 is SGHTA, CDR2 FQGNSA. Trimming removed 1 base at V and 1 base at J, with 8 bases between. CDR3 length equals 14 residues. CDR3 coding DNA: TGTGCCAGCAGCTTAGACAGGTCTTCCTACGAGCAGTACTTC. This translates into CASSLDRSSYEQYF.

The CDR3 DNA follows: TGTGCCAGCAGCTCCATCCACAGGGACCCAAACTATGGCTACACCTTC. Encoded protein: CASSSIHRDPNYGYTF. The chain employs TRBV2 and TRBJ1-2; weak D call: TRBD1 (6 bases). The CDR3 runs to 16 residues. Between the trimmed V and J ends, which lost 6 bases and 2 bases, there was a span of 19 bases. CDR1 and CDR2 from the germline V gene are SNHLY and FYNNEI.

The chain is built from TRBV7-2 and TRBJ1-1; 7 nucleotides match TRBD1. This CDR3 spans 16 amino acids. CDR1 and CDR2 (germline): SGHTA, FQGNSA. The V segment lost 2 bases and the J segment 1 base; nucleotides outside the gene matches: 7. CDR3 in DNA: TGTGCCAGCAGCTTATATCAGGGGGAGACGAACACTGAAGCTTTCTTT. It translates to CASSLYQGETNTEAFF.

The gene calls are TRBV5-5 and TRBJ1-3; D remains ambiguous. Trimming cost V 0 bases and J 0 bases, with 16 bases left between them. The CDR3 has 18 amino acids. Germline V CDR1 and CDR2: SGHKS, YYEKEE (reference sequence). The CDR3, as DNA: TGTGCCAGCAGCTTGGGGGCTATCGGGGAGCTCTCTGGAAACACCATATATTTT. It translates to CASSLGAIGELSGNTIYF.

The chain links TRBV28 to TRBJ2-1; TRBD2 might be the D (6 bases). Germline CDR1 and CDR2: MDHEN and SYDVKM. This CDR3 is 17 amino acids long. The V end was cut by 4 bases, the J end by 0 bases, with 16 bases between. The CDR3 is CASSSLGVGSSYNEQFF. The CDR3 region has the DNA TGTGCCAGCAGTTCCCTCGGCGTCGGGAGCTCCTACAATGAGCAGTTCTTC.

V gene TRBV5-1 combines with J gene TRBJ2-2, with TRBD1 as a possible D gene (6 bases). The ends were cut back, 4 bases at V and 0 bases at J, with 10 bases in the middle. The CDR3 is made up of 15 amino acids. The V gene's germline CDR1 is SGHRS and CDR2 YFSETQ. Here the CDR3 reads CASSLDSTNTGELFF. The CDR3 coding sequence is TGCGCCAGCAGCCTGGACAGTACGAACACCGGGGAGCTGTTTTTT.

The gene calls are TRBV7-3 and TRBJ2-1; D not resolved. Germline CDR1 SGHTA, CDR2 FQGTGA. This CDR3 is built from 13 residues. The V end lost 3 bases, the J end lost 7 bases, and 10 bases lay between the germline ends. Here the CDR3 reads CASSFGNQNEQFF. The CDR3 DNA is TGTGCCAGCAGCTTCGGTAACCAAAATGAGCAGTTCTTC.

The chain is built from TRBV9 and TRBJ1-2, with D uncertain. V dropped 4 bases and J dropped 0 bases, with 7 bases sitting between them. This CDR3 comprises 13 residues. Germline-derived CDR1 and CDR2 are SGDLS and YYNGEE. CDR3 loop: CASSISANYGYTF. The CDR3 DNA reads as TGTGCCAGCAGCATCAGCGCTAACTATGGCTACACCTTC.

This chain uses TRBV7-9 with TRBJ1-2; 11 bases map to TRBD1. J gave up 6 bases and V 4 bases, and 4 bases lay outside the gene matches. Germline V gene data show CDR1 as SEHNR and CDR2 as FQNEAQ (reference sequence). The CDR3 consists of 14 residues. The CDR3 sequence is CASSSGQGAHGYTF. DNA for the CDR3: TGTGCCAGCAGCTCCGGACAGGGGGCCCATGGCTACACCTTC.

The CDR3 region has the DNA TGTGCCAGCAGCTTAGGGACAGCCTACAATGAGCAGTTCTTC. This sequence encodes CASSLGTAYNEQFF. The rearrangement joins TRBV7-9 to TRBJ2-1, with a weak D call TRBD1 (6 bases). The ends were cut back, 1 base at V and 2 bases at J, with 6 bases in the middle. The CDR3 consists of 14 residues. Per germline, CDR1 SEHNR and CDR2 FQNEAQ (reference sequence).

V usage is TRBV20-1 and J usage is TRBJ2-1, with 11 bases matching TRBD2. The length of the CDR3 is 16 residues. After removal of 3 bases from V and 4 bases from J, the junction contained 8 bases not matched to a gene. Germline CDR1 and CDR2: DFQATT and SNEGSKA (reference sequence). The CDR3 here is CSASPSSGRTYNEQFF. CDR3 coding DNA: TGCAGTGCTAGTCCCTCTAGCGGGAGGACGTACAATGAGCAGTTCTTC.

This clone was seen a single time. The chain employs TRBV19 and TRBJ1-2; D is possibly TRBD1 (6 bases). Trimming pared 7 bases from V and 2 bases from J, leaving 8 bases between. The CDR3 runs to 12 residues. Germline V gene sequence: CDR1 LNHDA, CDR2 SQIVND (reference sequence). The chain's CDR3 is CASIQGNYGYTF. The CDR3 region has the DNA TGTGCCAGTATACAGGGCAACTATGGCTACACCTTC.

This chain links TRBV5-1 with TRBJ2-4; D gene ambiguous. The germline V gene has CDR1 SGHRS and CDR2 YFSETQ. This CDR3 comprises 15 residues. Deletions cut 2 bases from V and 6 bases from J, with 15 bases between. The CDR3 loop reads CASSFEFSTGNIQYF. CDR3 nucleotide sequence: TGCGCCAGCAGCTTTGAGTTTAGTACCGGAAACATTCAGTACTTC.

The CDR3 nucleotides read TGCGCCAGCAGCTTGGGACTAGCGAGGGAGTCAAAGGAGCAGTTCTTC. Its protein product is CASSLGLARESKEQFF. The rearrangement uses TRBV5-1 and TRBJ2-1, with TRBD2 matching over 8 bases. The trim removed 0 bases at V and 10 bases at J, leaving 12 bases unmatched. Germline values: CDR1 SGHRS, CDR2 YFSETQ. This CDR3 comprises 16 residues.

The CDR3 region is CASSSQSSGNTIYF. The CDR3 DNA reads TGTGCCAGCAGCTCACAGTCCTCTGGAAACACCATATATTTT. The genes are TRBV7-2 and TRBJ1-3; D remains unclear. V lost 4 bases to trimming and J lost 0 bases, with 7 bases between them. CDR1 is SGHTA and CDR2 is FQGNSA in the germline V gene. The length of the CDR3 is 14 residues.

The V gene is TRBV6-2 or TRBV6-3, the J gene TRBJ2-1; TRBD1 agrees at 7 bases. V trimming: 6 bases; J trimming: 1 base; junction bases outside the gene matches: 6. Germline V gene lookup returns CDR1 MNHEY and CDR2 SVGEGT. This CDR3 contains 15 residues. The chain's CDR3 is CASSRRTGSYNEQFF. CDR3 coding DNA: TGTGCCAGCAGCCGCCGGACAGGTTCCTACAATGAGCAGTTCTTC.